Listed below are T cell receptor beta chains from one sample, sequenced in a study of T cell responses to AZD1222 COVID-19 vaccine. Data came from immunoSEQ multiplex PCR; TCRdb stores just in-frame clones and leaves some out. The sample holds around 120,000 clones, about 90% seen once. The material sequenced was peripheral blood, taken on day 0 of MenACWY control vaccination. These receptors were collected from an adult in good health. The CDR3 runs from the conserved cysteine through the conserved F or W. A D gene is named only where the DNA matches it firmly. The size of a clone is reported for some rows only, either as once, few or many, or as a class for expanded clones.

TRBD2	TRBV9	TRBJ2-1	few	CASSASGISYNEQFF	TGTGCCAGCAGCGCCAGCGGGATTTCCTACAATGAGCAGTTCTTC
.	TRBV7-3	TRBJ1-2	.	CASSPEGSAGYTF	TGTGCCAGCAGCCCAGAGGGGAGTGCTGGCTACACCTTC
.	TRBV11-2	TRBJ2-3	once	CASSSGPYGDTQYF	TGTGCCAGCAGCTCCGGGCCCTACGGGGATACGCAGTATTTT
.	TRBV27	TRBJ2-2	few	CASSSRQRNTGELFF	TGTGCCAGCAGTTCCCGACAGAGAAACACCGGGGAGCTGTTTTTT
.	TRBV15	TRBJ2-1	.	CATSRDYRGEQFF	TGTGCCACCAGCAGAGATTACCGGGGTGAGCAGTTCTTC
.	TRBV6-5	TRBJ1-2	.	CASSYSFSSGHYGYTF	TGTGCCAGCAGTTACTCTTTCTCGTCCGGGCACTATGGCTACACCTTC
TRBD1	TRBV30	TRBJ2-3	.	CAWSVLDRVPDTQYF	TGTGCCTGGAGTGTACTGGACAGGGTCCCAGATACGCAGTATTTT
.	TRBV6-1	TRBJ2-7	.	CASREAGGSYEQYF	TGTGCCAGCAGGGAAGCGGGCGGGTCCTACGAGCAGTACTTC
TRBD2	TRBV3-1/TRBV3-2	TRBJ2-3	.	CASSPAGLAGPDTQYF	TGTGCCAGCAGCCCCGCGGGACTAGCGGGACCAGATACGCAGTATTTT
.	TRBV6-5	TRBJ2-7	.	CASSYSPLSGYEQYF	TGTGCCAGCAGTTACTCTCCACTCTCTGGCTACGAGCAGTACTTC
TRBD1	TRBV4-1	TRBJ1-5	.	CASSRDSYSNQPQHF	TGCGCCAGCAGCCGGGACAGTTATAGCAATCAGCCCCAGCATTTT
TRBD1	TRBV6-5	TRBJ1-3	.	CASRIDRAIGNTIYF	TGTGCCAGCAGGATAGACAGGGCTATAGGAAACACCATATATTTT
TRBD2	TRBV5-5	TRBJ2-1	.	CASSPKREGNEQFF	TGTGCCAGCAGTCCCAAGCGGGAGGGTAATGAGCAGTTCTTC
TRBD2	TRBV28	TRBJ2-1	.	CASSLGLAAHNEQFF	TGTGCCAGCAGTTTGGGACTAGCGGCACACAATGAGCAGTTCTTC
.	TRBV27	TRBJ2-3	.	CASSYQLPGLTDTQYF	TGTGCCAGCAGTTACCAACTACCCGGGTTGACAGATACGCAGTATTTT
.	TRBV19	TRBJ1-1	.	CATSQGTEAFF	TGTGCCACGTCCCAGGGCACTGAAGCTTTCTTT
.	TRBV29-1	TRBJ2-5	.	CSASPARETQYF	TGCAGCGCAAGTCCAGCCCGGGAGACCCAGTACTTC
.	TRBV28	TRBJ1-5	.	CASSLRGGGQPQHF	TGTGCCAGCAGTTTAAGGGGGGGCGGTCAGCCCCAGCATTTT
.	TRBV2	TRBJ1-5	.	CASSDRPLLGLGNQPQHF	TGTGCCAGCAGTGATCGTCCTCTCTTGGGGTTGGGCAATCAGCCCCAGCATTTT
TRBD1	TRBV5-1	TRBJ2-3	.	CASSGNRGVSTDTQYF	TGCGCCAGCAGCGGAAACAGGGGAGTTAGCACAGATACGCAGTATTTT
TRBD1	TRBV4-1	TRBJ2-1	.	CASSRTGVNNEQFF	TGCGCCAGCAGCCGGACAGGGGTTAATAATGAGCAGTTCTTC
TRBD1	TRBV28	TRBJ1-1	.	CASSLGGQRNTEAFF	TGTGCCAGCAGTTTAGGGGGACAGAGGAACACTGAAGCTTTCTTT
.	TRBV5-1	TRBJ1-2	.	CASSLVTLNYGYTF	TGCGCCAGCAGCTTGGTTACCTTAAACTATGGCTACACCTTC
TRBD2	TRBV5-4	TRBJ2-1	.	CASRLAGGSYNEQFF	TGTGCCAGCAGACTAGCGGGAGGGTCCTACAATGAGCAGTTCTTC
TRBD1	TRBV27	TRBJ1-5	.	CASSPRQGVNQPQHF	TGTGCCAGCAGTCCGCGACAGGGGGTCAATCAGCCCCAGCATTTT
.	TRBV6-5	TRBJ2-5	.	CASSYSRGQETQYF	TGTGCCAGCAGTTACTCGCGGGGACAAGAGACCCAGTACTTC
TRBD1	TRBV6-5	TRBJ1-2	.	CASRNGGGGYTF	TGTGCCAGCAGAAACGGAGGGGGCGGCTACACCTTC
.	TRBV5-1	TRBJ2-7	.	CASSLARGANSEQYF	TGCGCCAGCAGCTTGGCACGGGGGGCAAACAGCGAGCAGTACTTC
TRBD2	TRBV10-3	TRBJ2-1	.	CAISATSGSSEQFF	TGTGCCATCAGTGCGACTAGCGGGAGTAGCGAGCAGTTCTTC
.	TRBV5-5	TRBJ2-2	.	CASRYSANTGELFF	TGTGCCAGCAGATACAGCGCGAACACCGGGGAGCTGTTTTTT
.	TRBV11-2	TRBJ1-1	.	CASSLDGHPNTEAFF	TGTGCCAGCAGCTTAGATGGACATCCGAACACTGAAGCTTTCTTT
.	TRBV28	TRBJ1-2	few	CASSLNYGYTF	TGTGCCAGCAGTTTGAACTATGGCTACACCTTC
.	TRBV11-2	TRBJ2-2	.	CASSLTLSPNTGELFF	TGTGCCAGCAGCTTAACCCTAAGTCCGAACACCGGGGAGCTGTTTTTT
.	TRBV30	TRBJ1-3	.	CARVGHGGNTIYF	TGTGCCCGCGTCGGGCATGGAGGAAACACCATATATTTT
.	TRBV19	TRBJ2-1	.	CASSLSPNEQFF	TGTGCCAGTAGTCTGAGTCCCAATGAGCAGTTCTTC
.	TRBV6-5	TRBJ1-1	.	CASRRFLQMNTEAFF	TGTGCCAGCAGAAGGTTCCTGCAAATGAACACTGAAGCTTTCTTT
TRBD1	TRBV18	TRBJ1-1	.	CASSPPRQGENREAFF	TGTGCCAGCTCACCACCCAGACAGGGGGAGAACAGAGAAGCTTTCTTT
.	TRBV4-1	TRBJ2-7	.	CASSQAGQKGEQYF	TGCGCCAGCAGCCAAGCTGGACAAAAGGGTGAGCAGTACTTC
TRBD1	TRBV13	TRBJ1-1	.	CASSPPTLGRGFGNTEAFF	TGTGCCAGCAGCCCCCCGACATTGGGCAGGGGGTTTGGTAACACTGAAGCTTTCTTT